This TCR beta chain appears in the sequencing data of a study of cytomegalovirus exposure and HLA in healthy donors. Study-wide results and limits: Earlier results showed most TCR beta V segments being productive about 90% or about 30% of the time. For TCR beta chains, V- and J-gene trimming was later linked to a missense DCLRE1C variant.

The CDR3 is made up of 15 amino acids. The V gene lost 1 base and the J gene lost 6 bases, with 16 bases spanning the gap. Germline CDR1 LGHNT, CDR2 FRNRAP. The PCR employed 60 Vbeta primers together with 13 Jbeta primers. Only in-frame clones appear in the TCRdb table, and some are missing; sequencing was by immunoSEQ multiplex PCR. The sample has over 150,000 clones; more than 75% are singletons. As concerns this clone: The target antigen is unknown.

The clonotype originates from a man in his thirties or forties in good health and CMV-seropositive. The chain carries TRBV12-5 and TRBJ2-7, with D possibly matching TRBD1 (5 bases). Sequencing was carried out using PBMCs. CDR3 residues: CASGLAARRVGEQYF. CDR3 nucleotide sequence: TGTGCTAGTGGTTTGGCTGCACGCAGGGTGGGCGAGCAGTACTTC.